Listed here is a single T cell receptor beta chain. Its antigen is still unknown. With 60 Vbeta and 13 Jbeta primers, the PCR was carried out. Assay used: immunoSEQ multiplex PCR; TCRdb lists only in-frame clones, some missing. The profile shows around 180,000 clones, 65% to 85% of them singletons. The data are from a study of cytomegalovirus exposure and HLA in healthy donors. V lost 5 bases to trimming and J lost 7 bases; unmatched junction nucleotides: 5. Germline assignment: CDR1 LNHDA and CDR2 SQIVND (reference sequence). The CDR3 consists of 14 residues. General study results and limits: The classifier reportedly diagnosed cytomegalovirus status with high sensitivity and specificity. Among the CMV-associated chains, a few were confirmed in vitro as specific for CMV antigens. Later analysis suggested most CMV-associated TCR beta chains were HLA-restricted.

This chain links TRBV19 with TRBJ2-3; 11 bases align to TRBD2. The sequencing sample was made of PBMCs. This sequence was found in a man in his late teens or twenties in good health and CMV-seronegative. The CDR3 DNA reads TGTGCCAGTAGTCTCGTAGCGGGGGGGAATACGCAGTATTTT. This gives the protein CASSLVAGGNTQYF. Filled out from reference TRBV19 and TRBJ2-3, the complete variable domain reads DGGITQSPKYLFRKEGQNVTLSCEQNLNHDAMYWYRQDPGQGLRLIYYSQIVNDFQKGDIAEGYSVSREKKESFPLTVTSAQKNPTAFYLCASSLVAGGNTQYFGPGTRLTVL.